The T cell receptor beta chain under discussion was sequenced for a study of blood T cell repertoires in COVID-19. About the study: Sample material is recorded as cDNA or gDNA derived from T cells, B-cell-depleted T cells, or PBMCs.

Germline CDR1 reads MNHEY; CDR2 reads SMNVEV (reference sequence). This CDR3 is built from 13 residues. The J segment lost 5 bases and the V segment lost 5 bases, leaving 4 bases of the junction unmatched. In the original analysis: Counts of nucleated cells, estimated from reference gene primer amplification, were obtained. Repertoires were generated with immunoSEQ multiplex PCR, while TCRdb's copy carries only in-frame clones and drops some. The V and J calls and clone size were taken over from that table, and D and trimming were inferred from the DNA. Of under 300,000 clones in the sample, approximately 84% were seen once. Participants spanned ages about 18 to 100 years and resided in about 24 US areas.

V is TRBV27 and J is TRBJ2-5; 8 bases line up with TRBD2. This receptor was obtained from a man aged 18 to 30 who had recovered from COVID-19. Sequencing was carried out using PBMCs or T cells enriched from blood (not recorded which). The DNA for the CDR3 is TGTGCCAGCAGTCCCCGACTAGCGGAGACCCAGTACTTC. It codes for CASSPRLAETQYF.